This TCR beta chain was sequenced during a study of glioma-infiltrating T cells after dendritic cell vaccination. Time point described: after dendritic cell vaccination, including at tumor progression/relapse. Sequencing was performed with immunoSEQ multiplex PCR; in TCRdb, only in-frame clones are kept and a portion is missing. The profile covers 9,500 to 13,000 clones, with roughly four fifths appearing a single time and about 38% taken by the ten largest. The V end was cut by 4 bases, the J end by 4 bases, with 5 bases between. Germline V gene sequence: CDR1 MDHEN, CDR2 SYDVKM. The length of the CDR3 is 11 residues.

The receptor was derived from a human donor with glioblastoma. The chain recombines TRBV28 with TRBJ2-7; D call uncertain. This material consisted of blood, taken after dendritic cell vaccination. CDR3 bases: TGTGCCAGCAGTTCCGCGTACGAGCAGTACTTC. As protein: CASSSAYEQYF.